These 22 T cell receptor beta chains originate from one sample sequenced in a study of T cells in Graves' hyperthyroidism and ophthalmopathy. The investigators amplified TCR beta CDR3 regions from RNA transcripts. With the HTBI primer set, the TCR CDR3 went through a first round of RT-PCR. Each CDR3 protein gets one entry after TCRdb re-called the multiplex PCR reads with MiXCR. Of fewer than 650,000 distinct CDR3 sequences in the sample, 35% to 50% were seen once. The sequencing sample was made of peripheral blood or thyroid tissue (not recorded which). Source of these receptors: an adult woman with Graves' disease, either hyperthyroidism or ophthalmopathy (not recorded which).

The chain couples TRBV20-1 to TRBJ2-7; D might be TRBD1 (7 bases). V was cut by 4 bases and J by 4 bases, with 14 bases left in between. The CDR3 length is 13 residues. CDR1 is DFQATT, CDR2 SNEGSKA, per germline (reference sequence). This CDR3 reads CSAIGQGGYEQYF. In DNA, the CDR3 is TGCAGTGCTATTGGGCAGGGGGGTTACGAGCAGTACTTC.

The chain is built from TRBV12-3 or TRBV12-4 and TRBJ2-6; no firm D call. V lost 5 bases, J lost 0 bases, and 11 bases lay in between. The CDR3 consists of 16 residues. CDR3 nucleotide sequence: TGTGCCAGCAGTGCGACCCAGAGCTCTGGGGCCAACGTCCTGACTTTC. Its protein is CASSATQSSGANVLTF.

The rearrangement uses TRBV5-1 and TRBJ2-7; a possible D gene is TRBD2 (6 bases). The V and J ends lost 2 bases and 2 bases respectively, with 17 bases between them. The CDR3 has 16 residues. The germline CDR1 and CDR2 sequences are SGHRS and YFSETQ. The CDR3 region has the DNA TGCGCCAGCAGCTTCGACGGGGGTTCGTTTACCTACGAGCAGTACTTC. Its protein is CASSFDGGSFTYEQYF.

The rearrangement links TRBV25-1 to TRBJ2-6; D is unresolved. The CDR3 runs to 14 residues. The germline V gene has CDR1 MGHDK and CDR2 SYGVNS. The ends were cut back, 6 bases at V and 4 bases at J, with 10 bases in the middle. The DNA of the CDR3 is TGTGCCAGCAGCGTCGAGGCGGGGGCCAACGTCCTGACTTTC. Residues: CASSVEAGANVLTF.

With respect to this clonotype: A single base separates this from a much larger clone, so it may be a read error. V and J are TRBV29-1 and TRBJ1-2; tentatively, D is TRBD1 (5 bases). CDR3 size: 13 residues. The germline gives CDR1 SQVTM, CDR2 ANQGSEA. V lost 7 bases and J lost 4, with 16 bases in between. CDR3 loop: CSAGNRLVYGYTF. CDR3 nucleotides: TGCAGCGCGGGGAACAGGCTGGTCTATGGCTACACCTTC.

Here the CDR3 DNA reads TGTGCCACCTCCCGGGGGACTTTGATATCCGAGACCCAGTACTTC. This codes for CATSRGTLISETQYF. V and J are TRBV7-9 and TRBJ2-5; perhaps TRBD2 as D (6 bases). Germline V CDR1 and CDR2: SEHNR, FQNEAQ (reference sequence). Trimming stripped 10 bases from V and 5 bases from J, with 23 bases between. The CDR3 length is 15 residues.

This chain joins TRBV29-1 and TRBJ2-2; D not resolved. V was trimmed by 8 bases and J by 8 bases, leaving 3 bases between them. The CDR3 length is 8 residues. The germline V gene has CDR1 SQVTM and CDR2 ANQGSEA. In DNA form, the CDR3 reads TGCAGCTTTGGGGAGCTGTTTTTT. Amino acid sequence: CSFGELFF.

The genes are TRBV2 and TRBJ2-7; 12 nucleotides align to TRBD2. CDR3 length: 18 amino acids. Germline lookup yields CDR1 SNHLY and CDR2 FYNNEI. J lost 0 bases, V lost 6 bases, and 12 bases had no gene match. CDR3 DNA: TGTGCCAGCAGCGTCGGGACTAGCGGGTATACAAGCTCCTACGAGCAGTACTTC. Encoded protein: CASSVGTSGYTSSYEQYF.

This chain uses TRBV20-1 with TRBJ2-2, with 9 nucleotides matching TRBD2. The ends lost 4 bases at V and 2 bases at J; junction bases unmatched: 14. The CDR3 sequence is 18 residues long. Germline CDR1 reads DFQATT; CDR2 reads SNEGSKA (reference sequence). CDR3 in DNA: TGCAGTGCTACCAAGACTAGCGGACACCTGCTTAACACCGGGGAGCTGTTTTTT. Residues: CSATKTSGHLLNTGELFF.

The table lists this clonotype with a few counts. The V and J genes are TRBV20-1 and TRBJ2-3, with D hard to call. Germline V lookup: CDR1 DFQATT, CDR2 SNEGSKA (reference sequence). The CDR3 has 10 residues. V was cut by 5 bases and J by 5 bases, with 5 bases left in between. This CDR3 is CSAARDTQYF. DNA for the CDR3: TGCAGTGCTGCTCGAGATACGCAGTATTTT.

The chain links TRBV7-9 to TRBJ1-2; the match to TRBD1 covers 7 bases. This CDR3 contains 17 residues. CDR1 is SEHNR, CDR2 FQNEAQ, per germline (reference sequence). Trimming at V came to 6 bases and at J to 2 bases, leaving 15 bases not matched to a gene. CDR3 sequence reads: CASRGTDPGPTNYGYTF. DNA for the CDR3: TGTGCCAGCAGAGGGACAGACCCTGGACCTACGAACTATGGCTACACCTTC.

V and J are TRBV29-1 and TRBJ2-2; a weak D match, TRBD2 (6 bases). CDR3 length: 15 amino acids. Deletions cut 6 bases from V and 8 bases from J, with 22 bases between. CDR1 is SQVTM, CDR2 ANQGSEA, per germline. The DNA for the CDR3 is TGCAGCGTCAGACTAGTAGGCGCAGTGGGGGGGGAGCTGTTTTTT. This gives the protein CSVRLVGAVGGELFF.

In this sample, this clonotype turned up many times. The chain uses TRBV10-3 and TRBJ2-7, with D unclear. The length of the CDR3 is 13 residues. The V gene's germline CDR1 is ENHRY and CDR2 SYGVKD. Trimming shortened V by 6 bases and J by 3 bases, and 12 bases separated the two germline ends. Here the CDR3 DNA reads TGTGCCATCAGGGCGGAAACCAGCTACGAGCAGTACTTC. It specifies CAIRAETSYEQYF.

This clonotype was counted ten times or more. The J gene is TRBJ2-2, the V gene TRBV7-3; 7 nucleotides line up with TRBD1. Looked up from germline, CDR1 is SGHTA and CDR2 is FQGTGA. V lost 6 bases, J lost 5 bases, and 9 bases stayed unmatched. The CDR3 runs to 15 residues. The CDR3 bases are TGTGCCAGCAGTCTAACCGGGACAGTTACCGGGGAGCTGTTTTTT. This encodes CASSLTGTVTGELFF.

CDR3 nucleotide sequence: TGTGCCAGCAGCCCGCAGACAGGGCGTGATGGCTACACCTTC. Translating gives CASSPQTGRDGYTF. V usage is TRBV7-8 and J usage is TRBJ1-2; 7 bases line up with TRBD1. The CDR3 consists of 14 residues. Germline assignment: CDR1 SGHVS and CDR2 FQNEAQ. The J segment lost 6 bases and the V segment lost 5 bases, leaving 9 bases of the junction unmatched. The complete variable domain, with remaining parts taken from reference TRBV7-8 and TRBJ1-2, reads GAGVSQSPRYKVAKRGQDVALRCDPISGHVSLFWYQQALGQGPEFLTYFQNEAQLDKSGLPSDRFFAERPEGSVSTLKIQRTQQEDSAVYLCASSPQTGRDGYTFGSGTRLTVV.

J is TRBJ2-7 and V is TRBV29-1, with D uncertain. V was shortened by 1 base and J by 9 bases, with 7 bases between the two germline ends. CDR1 and CDR2 from the germline V gene are SQVTM and ANQGSEA. There are 10 residues in the CDR3. The CDR3 sequence is CSVEVVGQYF. In DNA, the CDR3 is TGCAGCGTTGAAGTCGTAGGGCAGTACTTC.

The chain carries TRBV4-1 and TRBJ1-2, with 7 bases that match TRBD1. The ends lost 4 bases at V and 8 bases at J; junction bases unmatched: 7. Per germline, CDR1 MGHRA and CDR2 YSYEKL. The CDR3 consists of 13 residues. CDR3 DNA sequence: TGCGCCAGCAGCCCAGAACAGGGGAACGGCTACACCTTC. Protein sequence: CASSPEQGNGYTF.

This chain uses TRBV29-1 with TRBJ1-3; TRBD1 might be the D (6 bases). The CDR3 is 15 residues long. The V gene lost 6 bases and the J gene lost 0 bases, with 15 bases spanning the gap. Per the germline V gene, CDR1 is SQVTM and CDR2 is ANQGSEA. The CDR3 DNA reads TGCAGCGTGCTCCGGGACACCCACTCTGGAAACACCATATATTTT. Protein product: CSVLRDTHSGNTIYF.

The chain carries TRBV15 and TRBJ1-5, with no clear D. This CDR3 is 15 amino acids long. V lost 3 bases and J lost 7, with 16 bases in between. CDR1 is LNHNV, CDR2 YYDKDF, per germline (reference sequence). CDR3 bases: TGTGCCACCAGCAGTTACTCGACCAGGACCCAGCCCCAGCATTTT. Translating it yields CATSSYSTRTQPQHF.

The chain links TRBV19 to TRBJ1-2; TRBD1 aligns across 10 bases. The V segment lost 3 bases and the J segment 4 bases; nucleotides outside the gene matches: 2. The CDR3 loop spans 14 amino acids. Germline V gene data show CDR1 as LNHDA and CDR2 as SQIVND (reference sequence). CDR3 DNA sequence: TGTGCCAGTAGTATGACAGGGGGCACCTATGGCTACACCTTC. It specifies CASSMTGGTYGYTF.

With regard to this clonotype: It may be a read error: a sequence one base away is much more abundant. The J gene is TRBJ1-2, the V gene TRBV4-2, with 8 bases fitting TRBD1. The CDR3 is 15 amino acids. Germline loops: CDR1 LGHNA, CDR2 YNFKEQ. The CDR3 sequence is CASRPTGQANDGYTF. CDR3 nucleotide sequence: TGTGCCAGCAGGCCCACGGGACAGGCTAACGATGGCTACACCTTC.

The chain is built from TRBV6-5 and TRBJ1-5, with 8 bases that match TRBD1. This CDR3 is 17 amino acids long. Germline trimming cut 0 bases from V and 1 base from J; bases unmatched to any gene: 5. CDR1 is MNHEY, CDR2 SVGAGI, per germline. CDR3 coding DNA: TGTGCCAGCAGTTACTCGATGGGGGACAGGAGCAATCAGCCCCAGCATTTT. Amino acid sequence: CASSYSMGDRSNQPQHF.